A single sample gave rise to the 30 T cell receptor beta chains below, sequenced in a study of lung T cells in sarcoidosis with Löfgren's syndrome. MiXCR was run by TCRdb on the reads, yielding one entry per CDR3 protein. The sample lists some 19,000 distinct CDR3 sequences, around 20% occurring once. Sequencing input: CD4+ T cells from bronchoalveolar lavage. These receptors were taken from a human donor with sarcoidosis (Löfgren's syndrome or another form), or a control subject (not recorded which).

The J gene is TRBJ2-1, the V gene TRBV19, with 10 nucleotides matching TRBD1. V lost 6 bases and J lost 6; bases outside the gene matches: 11. Germline V lookup: CDR1 LNHDA, CDR2 SQIVND (reference sequence). This CDR3 has 16 residues. CDR3 amino acids: CASSNDRGLATNEQFF. CDR3 in DNA: TGTGCCAGTAGCAACGACAGGGGGCTAGCGACCAATGAGCAGTTCTTC. The variable domain in full, completed from reference TRBV19 and TRBJ2-1, reads DGGITQSPKYLFRKEGQNVTLSCEQNLNHDAMYWYRQDPGQGLRLIYYSQIVNDFQKGDIAEGYSVSREKKESFPLTVTSAQKNPTAFYLCASSNDRGLATNEQFFGPGTRLTVL.

This rearrangement joins TRBV6-1 to TRBJ1-6; tentatively, D is TRBD1 (5 bases). The CDR3 spans 14 residues. Trimming pared 6 bases from V and 5 bases from J, leaving 11 bases between. Germline V gene sequence: CDR1 MNHNS, CDR2 SASEGT. The CDR3 nucleotides are TGTGCCAGCAGGGCCCCGACAGATAATTCACCCCTCCACTTT. Translating it yields CASRAPTDNSPLHF.

Comments on this clonotype: This may come from a read error, since a much larger clone is one base off. This is likely a read error, given that the CDR3 carries no conserved phenylalanine or tryptophan at its end. The gene calls are TRBV4-3 and TRBJ2-7; TRBD2 agrees at 10 bases. The CDR3 extends over 16 amino acids. The V and J ends lost 1 base and 1 base, in that order; junction bases with no gene match: 4. Germline CDR1 reads LGHNA; CDR2 reads YSLEER. DNA for the CDR3: TGCGCCAGCAGCCAAGGAACTAGCGGGGCTTCCTACGAGCAGTACTCC. This codes for CASSQGTSGASYEQYS.

This clonotype was recorded at least ten times. The chain links TRBV19 to TRBJ2-7; 8 bases line up with TRBD2. V dropped 0 bases and J dropped 2; count of bases not matched to a gene: 15. Germline CDR1 and CDR2: LNHDA and SQIVND (reference sequence). There are 19 residues in the CDR3. CDR3 region: CASSIEEGRVLAETYEQYF. The CDR3, as DNA: TGTGCCAGTAGTATAGAGGAGGGGAGGGTACTAGCGGAAACCTACGAGCAGTACTTC.

In its sample, this clonotype was seen many times. The gene calls are TRBV20-1 and TRBJ2-5, with D perhaps matching TRBD2 (6 bases). CDR3 length: 15 residues. V was clipped by 0 bases and J by 1 base, with 12 bases between them. Germline CDR1 DFQATT, CDR2 SNEGSKA (reference sequence). The CDR3 sequence is CSARDRERSQETQYF. The CDR3 DNA is TGCAGTGCTAGAGACCGGGAGCGGAGCCAAGAGACCCAGTACTTC.

This clonotype qualifies as medium-sized. The V gene is TRBV27, the J gene TRBJ1-3; maybe TRBD1 (6 bases). CDR3 length equals 14 residues. The germline V gene has CDR1 MNHEY and CDR2 SMNVEV (reference sequence). The V gene lost 6 bases and the J gene lost 0 bases, with 9 bases spanning the gap. In nucleotides, the CDR3 is TGTGCCAGCAGGCTACAGGGCTCTGGAAACACCATATATTTT. It specifies CASRLQGSGNTIYF.

The table lists this clonotype with many counts. This rearrangement joins TRBV4-3 to TRBJ2-3; D possibly corresponds to TRBD2 (6 bases). The germline V and J ends were trimmed by 4 bases and 5 bases, with 13 bases remaining between them. CDR1 and CDR2 from the germline V gene are LGHNA and YSLEER. This CDR3 has 14 residues. The CDR3: CASSRAKEGDTQYF. DNA of the CDR3: TGCGCCAGCAGCCGCGCGAAGGAGGGAGATACGCAGTATTTT.

In this sample, this clonotype is medium-sized. The chain uses TRBV28 and TRBJ1-1, with 7 bases identical to TRBD1. Germline CDR1 MDHEN, CDR2 SYDVKM. J was trimmed by 0 bases and V by 2 bases; bases with no gene match: 9. The CDR3 loop spans 17 amino acids. This CDR3 is CASSLGGQWNMNTEAFF. In DNA form, the CDR3 reads TGTGCCAGCAGTTTAGGGGGACAGTGGAACATGAACACTGAAGCTTTCTTT.

Ten or more counts support this clonotype. The CDR3 protein is CASSKDRGKYEQYF. DNA of the CDR3: TGCGCCAGCAGCAAAGACAGGGGGAAGTACGAGCAGTACTTC. This sequence joins TRBV5-1 and TRBJ2-7; 9 nucleotides agree with TRBD1. The junction had 6 bases not matched to a gene; V was cut back by 4 bases and J by 4 bases. This CDR3 spans 14 amino acids. Looked up from germline, CDR1 is SGHRS and CDR2 is YFSETQ.

The gene calls are TRBV5-1 and TRBJ2-3, with TRBD2 matching 8 bases. Trimming took 4 bases from V and 4 from J; bases not matched to a gene: 5. The CDR3 is made up of 14 amino acids. The germline CDR1 and CDR2 sequences are SGHRS and YFSETQ. Here the CDR3 DNA reads TGCGCCAGCAGCGACGGACTAGCCCCAGATACGCAGTATTTT. It encodes CASSDGLAPDTQYF.

This clonotype was seen a few times. This clone may be a read error of a much larger clone one base away. This chain links TRBV20-1 with TRBJ2-3; tentatively, D is TRBD2 (5 bases). The CDR3 is 13 residues long. With 7 bases removed from V and 3 bases from J, the gap between germline ends came to 14 bases. Germline loops: CDR1 DFQATT, CDR2 SNEGSKA (reference sequence). The CDR3 coding sequence is TGCAGTGTTCCGAGAGGGTTAACAGATACGCAGTATTTT. This sequence encodes CSVPRGLTDTQYF.

This clonotype was seen ten or more times. This chain joins TRBV6-1 and TRBJ2-7, with D tentatively TRBD1 (5 bases). The CDR3 has 12 amino acids. Germline assignment: CDR1 MNHNS and CDR2 SASEGT. V was clipped by 5 bases and J by 3 bases, with 8 bases between them. CDR3 bases: TGTGCCAGCAGTTTGACAGTCTACGAGCAGTACTTC. Protein: CASSLTVYEQYF.

This clonotype was counted at least ten times. This sequence joins TRBV20-1 and TRBJ2-7; 7 bases map to TRBD1. V shed 0 bases and J 11 bases; nucleotides not matched to a gene: 4. Germline V gene sequence: CDR1 DFQATT, CDR2 SNEGSKA (reference sequence). This CDR3 is 11 amino acids long. The CDR3 is CSARDDRVEYF. CDR3 coding DNA: TGCAGTGCTAGAGACGACAGGGTGGAGTACTTC.

This clonotype was seen many times. The rearrangement uses TRBV7-2 and TRBJ1-2; D unclear. The CDR3 has 14 amino acids. CDR1 is SGHTA, CDR2 FQGNSA, per germline. V shed 1 base and J shed 2 bases, with 8 bases lying between them. CDR3 coding DNA: TGTGCCAGCAGCTTAGTCCCCGGGAACTATGGCTACACCTTC. Translated: CASSLVPGNYGYTF.

Relative to its sample, this clonotype is medium-sized. This chain uses TRBV20-1 with TRBJ1-2; TRBD1 is a possible D gene (5 bases). The CDR3 is made up of 13 amino acids. The germline V gene has CDR1 DFQATT and CDR2 SNEGSKA (reference sequence). V gave up 4 bases and J gave up 4 bases, with 13 bases separating them. The CDR3 region has the DNA TGCAGTGCTACCAAGGGGCAGGGCTATGGCTACACCTTC. It is translated as CSATKGQGYGYTF.

This clonotype has a count of ten or more. This sequence joins TRBV4-2 and TRBJ2-7; TRBD1 matches 7 bases. CDR3 length: 14 residues. Germline V gene data show CDR1 as LGHNA and CDR2 as YNFKEQ. V was pared by 1 base and J by 3 bases, with 3 bases of the junction left unmatched. The DNA of the CDR3 is TGTGCCAGCAGCCAAGGACAGGGATACTACGAGCAGTACTTC. It yields the protein CASSQGQGYYEQYF.

J is TRBJ2-3 and V is TRBV2; no clear D. Trimming removed 2 bases from V and 3 bases from J, with 12 bases in between. The germline V gene has CDR1 SNHLY and CDR2 FYNNEI. The CDR3 sequence is 15 residues long. The CDR3 spells CASSERLFVTDTQYF. The CDR3 nucleotides are TGTGCCAGCAGTGAAAGGCTTTTCGTGACAGATACGCAGTATTTT.

This clonotype was seen many times. The chain links TRBV7-9 to TRBJ2-6, with D perhaps assigned TRBD1 or TRBD2 (5 bases each). Trimming took 6 bases from V and 1 from J, leaving 16 bases between them. The V gene's germline CDR1 is SEHNR and CDR2 FQNEAQ (reference sequence). The CDR3 runs to 17 residues. The CDR3 DNA reads TGTGCCAGCAGACTGGATTGGGGGTCGTCTGGGGCCAACGTCCTGACTTTC. Residues: CASRLDWGSSGANVLTF.

This clonotype has at least ten counts. The CDR3 here is CASSQVGLAEETQYF. In DNA, the CDR3 is TGCGCCAGCAGCCAAGTTGGACTAGCGGAAGAGACCCAGTACTTC. The chain combines TRBV4-3 with TRBJ2-5, with 10 nucleotides matching TRBD2. This CDR3 has 15 residues. The germline V gene encodes CDR1 LGHNA and CDR2 YSLEER. V was pared by 1 base and J by 3 bases, with 2 bases of the junction left unmatched.

Regarding this clonotype: A much larger clonotype is one base distant, so this may be a read error. The chain uses TRBV7-3 and TRBJ2-3, with a weak D call TRBD1 (5 bases). The CDR3 has 13 amino acids. Germline assignment: CDR1 SGHTA and CDR2 FQGTGA. CDR3 loop: CASSQGPTGTQYF. CDR3 DNA: TGTGCCAGCAGTCAGGGTCCCACAGGTACGCAGTATTTT.

This clonotype has a count of ten or more. J is TRBJ2-1 and V is TRBV4-3, with TRBD2 identical over 12 bases. The CDR3 has 19 amino acids. After removal of 1 base from V and 8 bases from J, the junction contained 15 bases not matched to a gene. Germline-derived CDR1 and CDR2 are LGHNA and YSLEER. The CDR3 DNA reads as TGCGCCAGCAGCCAAGTAGTGCCCCGACTAGCGGGAGATTGGTATGAGCAGTTCTTC. Protein sequence: CASSQVVPRLAGDWYEQFF.

This clonotype occurred many times. This CDR3 reads CASSLVAALKYF. The CDR3 DNA sequence: TGTGCCAGCAGCTTGGTAGCGGCACTGAAGTATTTT. This chain connects TRBV7-2 to TRBJ2-3; tentatively, D is TRBD2 (6 bases). V dropped 3 bases and J dropped 13 bases, with 14 bases sitting between them. The CDR3 has 12 amino acids. The V gene's germline CDR1 is SGHTA and CDR2 FQGNSA. Filled out from reference TRBV7-2 and TRBJ2-3, the complete variable domain reads GAGVSQSPSNKVTEKGKDVELRCDPISGHTALYWYRQSLGQGLEFLIYFQGNSAPDKSGLPSDRFSAERTGGSVSTLTIQRTQQEDSAVYLCASSLVAALKYFGPGTRLTVL.

This clonotype was seen at least ten times. The chain is built from TRBV20-1 and TRBJ2-3; 8 nucleotides align to TRBD2. The CDR3 consists of 15 residues. The V gene end was trimmed by 0 bases and the J gene end by 1 base; junction bases not matched to a gene: 3. Germline V CDR1 and CDR2: DFQATT, SNEGSKA (reference sequence). Here the CDR3 DNA reads TGCAGTGCTAGAGATTTGCGGGAGGGCACAGATACGCAGTATTTT. The encoded protein is CSARDLREGTDTQYF.

This sequence joins TRBV29-1 and TRBJ1-1; TRBD1 is a possible D gene (5 bases). The germline gives CDR1 SQVTM, CDR2 ANQGSEA. Trimming took off 7 bases at V and 1 base at J, with 10 bases between the two ends. This CDR3 contains 12 residues. The CDR3 is CSGRQKNTEAFF. The DNA for the CDR3 is TGCAGCGGGCGACAGAAGAACACTGAAGCTTTCTTT.

Regarding this clonotype: The CDR3 carries no conserved terminal phenylalanine or tryptophan, so it likely arises from a read error. This sequence joins TRBV2 and TRBJ1-5; D may be TRBD1 (6 bases). The CDR3 spans 14 residues. V lost 8 bases to trimming and J lost 3 bases, with 14 bases between them. Germline CDR1 and CDR2: SNHLY and FYNNEI. CDR3 sequence: CASDEGQNNQPQHS. The CDR3 DNA is TGTGCCAGCGACGAAGGACAGAACAATCAGCCCCAGCATTCT.

By share, this clonotype counts as medium-sized. The rearrangement uses TRBV20-1 and TRBJ2-3; 9 bases match TRBD1. Germline CDR1 is DFQATT and CDR2 is SNEGSKA (reference sequence). The CDR3 consists of 15 residues. With 1 base clipped from V and 1 base from J, the junction kept 3 bases outside the gene matches. CDR3 loop: CSARAYRGRTDTQYF. DNA of the CDR3: TGCAGTGCTAGAGCCTACAGGGGGCGCACAGATACGCAGTATTTT.

By share, this clonotype ranks as medium-sized. The chain is built from TRBV6-2 or TRBV6-3 and TRBJ1-5, with D possibly being TRBD1 (6 bases). This CDR3 is built from 17 residues. The germline V and J ends were trimmed by 0 bases and 4 bases, with 16 bases remaining between them. In germline, CDR1 is MNHEY, CDR2 SVGEGT. The CDR3 here is CASSYSSKGRGNQPQHF. The CDR3 nucleotides read TGTGCCAGCAGTTACTCGAGTAAGGGCAGGGGAAATCAGCCCCAGCATTTT.

The chain is built from TRBV14 and TRBJ2-1; 13 nucleotides match TRBD2. CDR1 and CDR2 from the germline V gene are SGHDN and FVKESK. J gave up 3 bases and V 4 bases, and 9 bases lay outside the gene matches. The CDR3 loop spans 18 amino acids. CDR3 nucleotides: TGTGCCAGCAGCCGTGGACTAGCGGGAGATCTGGTCTACAATGAGCAGTTCTTC. Residues: CASSRGLAGDLVYNEQFF.

This clonotype was counted at least ten times. The V call is TRBV7-2, the J call TRBJ1-2; TRBD1 might be the D (5 bases). CDR3 length: 14 residues. V was clipped by 1 base and J by 3 bases, with 9 bases between them. Germline V CDR1 and CDR2: SGHTA, FQGNSA. DNA of the CDR3: TGTGCCAGCAGCTTAGTGGGACGCGACTATGGCTACACCTTC. Its protein is CASSLVGRDYGYTF. The full variable domain, completed using reference TRBV7-2 and TRBJ1-2, is GAGVSQSPSNKVTEKGKDVELRCDPISGHTALYWYRQSLGQGLEFLIYFQGNSAPDKSGLPSDRFSAERTGGSVSTLTIQRTQQEDSAVYLCASSLVGRDYGYTFGSGTRLTVV.

Notes on this clonotype: This may be a read error: a much more frequent sequence differs by one nucleotide. The V gene is TRBV2, the J gene TRBJ2-1; a weak D match, TRBD1 (5 bases). Deletions cut 7 bases from V and 4 bases from J, with 14 bases between. This CDR3 contains 14 residues. From germline, CDR1 is SNHLY and CDR2 FYNNEI. The CDR3 loop reads CASILGPGYNEQFF. For the CDR3, the DNA is TGTGCCAGCATTTTAGGGCCAGGGTACAATGAGCAGTTCTTC.